This T cell receptor (beta chain) came from a study of cytomegalovirus exposure and HLA in healthy donors. Study in general: A prior analysis found 117 million unique TCR beta sequences from 150 million to 200 million T cells. Whole-study results and caveats: In a later analysis, TCR beta V- and J-gene trimming showed a link to a missense DCLRE1C variant. There were around 160 TCR beta chains listed as cytomegalovirus-associated. Because they were indistinguishable, some V segments, including TRBV6-2 and TRBV6-3, were excluded.

The PCR employed 60 Vbeta primers together with 13 Jbeta primers. TCRdb's table, derived via immunoSEQ multiplex PCR, lists solely in-frame clones and lacks some. The sample has 100,000 to 150,000 clones, 15% seen once. Per germline, CDR1 SGHKS and CDR2 YYEKEE (reference sequence). This CDR3 region has 17 residues. V trimming: 4 bases; J trimming: 3 bases; junction bases outside the gene matches: 9. This clone was detected ten times or more. Antigen specificity is unknown. This TCR derives from a woman under 30 in good health and CMV-seronegative. The chain combines TRBV5-5 with TRBJ2-3; 12 bases fit TRBD2. The sample consisted of PBMCs. The CDR3 protein is CASSPTPGLAGTDTQYF. As DNA, the CDR3 is TGTGCCAGCAGCCCGACCCCCGGACTAGCGGGGACAGATACGCAGTATTTT.